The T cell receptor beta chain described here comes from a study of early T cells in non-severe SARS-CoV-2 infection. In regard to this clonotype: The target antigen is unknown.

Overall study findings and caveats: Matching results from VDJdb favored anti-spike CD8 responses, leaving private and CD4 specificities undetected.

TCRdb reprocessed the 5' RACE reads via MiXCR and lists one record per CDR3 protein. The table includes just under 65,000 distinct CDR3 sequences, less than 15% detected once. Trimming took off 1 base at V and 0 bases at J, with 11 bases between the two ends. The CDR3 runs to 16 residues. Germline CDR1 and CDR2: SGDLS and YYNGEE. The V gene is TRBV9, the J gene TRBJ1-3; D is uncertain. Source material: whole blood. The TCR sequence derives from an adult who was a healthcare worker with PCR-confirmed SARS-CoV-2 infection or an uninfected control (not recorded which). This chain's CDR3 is CASSVSGETSGNTIYF. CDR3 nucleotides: TGTGCCAGCAGCGTATCGGGAGAGACCTCTGGAAACACCATATATTTT.